In this sample, the clone carrying this TCR beta chain turned up a few times. Its antigen remains unidentified. V lost 5 bases, J lost 4 bases, and 5 bases stayed unmatched. The CDR3 is 15 amino acids. Germline values: CDR1 KGHSH, CDR2 LQKENI. These data come from a study of OX40 agonist ivuxolimab in advanced cancers. The wider study: Aged roughly 23 to 79 with a mean of about 63 years, they were more than 80% male.

Using immunoSEQ multiplex PCR, the repertoire was profiled, and TCRdb retains in-frame clones only, with some absent. The sample lists more than 75,000 clones, 80% to 90% occurring once. Study-wide results and caveats: CD4+ T cells averaged fewer expanded clones than CD8+ T cells.

This material consisted of CD4+ or CD8+ T cells sorted from blood, taken in a trial of the OX40 agonist ivuxolimab. The sequence came from an adult with an advanced solid tumor such as melanoma, head and neck, liver or kidney cancer. V usage is TRBV18 and J usage is TRBJ1-3; 10 nucleotides agree with TRBD1. The CDR3 bases are TGTGCCAGCTCAGACGGGACAGGGGACGGAAACACCATATATTTT. This translates into CASSDGTGDGNTIYF.